This T cell receptor (beta chain) was observed in a study of cytomegalovirus exposure and HLA in healthy donors. About the research overall: Among the approximately 380 donors who were genotyped, over 70% fell in the genetic ancestry cluster that is associated with self-reported Caucasian donors.

Points from the study as a whole: Per published reports, the classifier diagnosed cytomegalovirus status with high specificity and sensitivity. Sequencing depth across donors, presence/absence analyses assumed, was roughly uniform.

The PCR employed 60 Vbeta primers together with 13 Jbeta primers. As processed by the authors: An analysis that came later counted approximately 76 million unique TCR beta chains, around 12 million shared. Profiled with immunoSEQ multiplex PCR; TCRdb holds only in-frame clones, not every one. For V, J and clone size, that table is used; D and trimming come from the DNA. The sample contains about 140,000 clones, over 60% of which appear only once. CDR3 length: 15 amino acids. With 5 bases clipped from V and 3 bases from J, the junction kept 4 bases outside the gene matches. Germline V gene data show CDR1 as SGDLS and CDR2 as YYNGEE. A note on this clone: Its specificity is not known.

The sequence was obtained from a woman aged 60-75 years in good health and CMV-seronegative. The V call is TRBV9, the J call TRBJ2-2; 10 nucleotides align to TRBD2. The sequenced sample consisted of PBMCs. Written as DNA, the CDR3 is TGTGCCAGCAGGAGCGGGAGGGCAGACACCGGGGAGCTGTTTTTT. It codes for CASRSGRADTGELFF.